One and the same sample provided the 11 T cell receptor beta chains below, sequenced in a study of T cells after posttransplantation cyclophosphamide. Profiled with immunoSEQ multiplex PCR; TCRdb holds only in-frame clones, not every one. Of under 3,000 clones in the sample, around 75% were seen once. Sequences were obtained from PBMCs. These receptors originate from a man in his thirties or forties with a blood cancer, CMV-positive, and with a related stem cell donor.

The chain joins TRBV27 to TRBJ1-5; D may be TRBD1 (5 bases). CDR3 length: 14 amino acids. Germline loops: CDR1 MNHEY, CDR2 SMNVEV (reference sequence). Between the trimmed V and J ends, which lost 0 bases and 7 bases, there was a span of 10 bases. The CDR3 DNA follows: TGTGCCAGCAGTTTATCGATCAGGGTACAGCCCCAGCATTTT. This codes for CASSLSIRVQPQHF.

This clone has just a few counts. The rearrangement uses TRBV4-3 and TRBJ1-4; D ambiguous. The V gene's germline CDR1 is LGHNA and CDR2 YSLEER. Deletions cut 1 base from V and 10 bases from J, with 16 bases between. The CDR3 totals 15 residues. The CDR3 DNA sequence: TGCGCCAGCAGCCAAGTGGAGGGAGCAGGAGGAAAACTGTTTTTT. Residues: CASSQVEGAGGKLFF.

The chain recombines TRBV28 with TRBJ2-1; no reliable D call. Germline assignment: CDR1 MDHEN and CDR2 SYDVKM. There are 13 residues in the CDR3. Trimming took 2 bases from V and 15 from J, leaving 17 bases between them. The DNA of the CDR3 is TGTGCCAGCAGTTTACTGGAGACTCCAACGGGGTTCTTC. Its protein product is CASSLLETPTGFF.

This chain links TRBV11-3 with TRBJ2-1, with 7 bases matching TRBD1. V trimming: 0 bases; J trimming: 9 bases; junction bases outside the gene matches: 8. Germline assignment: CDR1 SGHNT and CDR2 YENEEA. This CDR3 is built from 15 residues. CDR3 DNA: TGTGCCAGCAGCTTAGAAGGGGGCCCTAATGGTGAGCAGTTCTTC. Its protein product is CASSLEGGPNGEQFF.

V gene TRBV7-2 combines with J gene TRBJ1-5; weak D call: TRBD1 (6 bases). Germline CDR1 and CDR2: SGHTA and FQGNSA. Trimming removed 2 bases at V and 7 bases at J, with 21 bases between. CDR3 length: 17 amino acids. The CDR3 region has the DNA TGTGCCAGCAGCTTAAAGGGGGTAGGATATGGGACCCAGCCCCAGCATTTT. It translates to CASSLKGVGYGTQPQHF.

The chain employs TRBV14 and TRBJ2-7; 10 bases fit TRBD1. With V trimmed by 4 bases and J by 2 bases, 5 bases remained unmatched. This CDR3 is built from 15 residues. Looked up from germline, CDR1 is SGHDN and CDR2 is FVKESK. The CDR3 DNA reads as TGTGCCAGCAGCCCCACCGGGACAGGGGCCTACGAGCAGTACTTC. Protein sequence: CASSPTGTGAYEQYF.

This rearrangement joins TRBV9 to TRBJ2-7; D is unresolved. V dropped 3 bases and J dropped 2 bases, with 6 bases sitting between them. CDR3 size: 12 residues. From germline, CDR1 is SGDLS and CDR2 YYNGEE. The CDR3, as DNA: TGTGCCAGCAGCGCCGACACCTACGAGCAGTACTTC. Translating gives CASSADTYEQYF.

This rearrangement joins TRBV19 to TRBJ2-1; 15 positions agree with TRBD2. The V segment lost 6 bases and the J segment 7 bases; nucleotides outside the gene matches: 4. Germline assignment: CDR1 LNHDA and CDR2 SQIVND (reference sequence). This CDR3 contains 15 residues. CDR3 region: CASRGTSGRNNEQFF. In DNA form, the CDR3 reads TGTGCCAGTAGGGGGACTAGCGGGAGGAATAATGAGCAGTTCTTC.

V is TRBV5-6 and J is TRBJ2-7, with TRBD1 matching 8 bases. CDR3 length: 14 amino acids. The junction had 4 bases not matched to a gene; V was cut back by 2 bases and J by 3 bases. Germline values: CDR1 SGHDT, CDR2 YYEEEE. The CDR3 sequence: CASSFGQGYYEQYF. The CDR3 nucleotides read TGTGCCAGCAGCTTCGGACAGGGCTACTACGAGCAGTACTTC.

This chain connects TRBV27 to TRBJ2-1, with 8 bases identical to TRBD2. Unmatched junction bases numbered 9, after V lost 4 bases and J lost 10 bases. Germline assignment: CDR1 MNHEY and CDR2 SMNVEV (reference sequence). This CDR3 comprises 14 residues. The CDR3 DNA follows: TGTGCCAGCAGTTCGGGACTAGTCTTCGAGGAGCAGTTCTTC. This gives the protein CASSSGLVFEEQFF.

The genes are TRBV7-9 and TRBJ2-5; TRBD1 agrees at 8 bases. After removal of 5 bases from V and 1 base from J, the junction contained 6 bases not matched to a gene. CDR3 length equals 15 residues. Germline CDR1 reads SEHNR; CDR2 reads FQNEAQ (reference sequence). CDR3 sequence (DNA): TGTGCCAGCAGCCCGGACAGGGCTACCCAAGAGACCCAGTACTTC. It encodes CASSPDRATQETQYF. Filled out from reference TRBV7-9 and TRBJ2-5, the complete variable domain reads DTGVSQNPRHKITKRGQNVTFRCDPISEHNRLYWYRQTLGQGPEFLTYFQNEAQLEKSRLLSDRFSAERPKGSFSTLEIQRTEQGDSAMYLCASSPDRATQETQYFGPGTRLLVL.